This TCR beta chain was captured in a study of T cells in Graves' hyperthyroidism and ophthalmopathy. Study details: Specimen type is peripheral blood, collected at initial diagnosis prior to any treatment. Study conclusions and caveats: The blood repertoire included most of the expanded thyroid clonotypes above 0.001.

Patients affected by ophthalmopathy presented a Clinical Activity Score of at least 3, a NOSPECS grade of at least 4, and disease duration below 3 months. This clonotype turned up a few times. Antigen: not known. RNA transcripts were the template for amplifying TCR beta CDR3 regions. The study used the HTBI primer set for a first-round RT-PCR of the TCR CDR3. Via MiXCR, TCRdb re-called the multiplex PCR reads, giving one row per CDR3 protein. Among about 270,000 distinct CDR3 sequences listed, about 20% were seen once. The CDR3 spans 14 residues. Germline lookup yields CDR1 MNHEY and CDR2 SMNVEV (reference sequence). The V end lost 8 bases, the J end lost 3 bases, and 16 bases lay between the germline ends.

The receptor was isolated from a man younger than 45 with Graves' ophthalmopathy. The chain has TRBV27 and TRBJ1-2; D unresolved. Sequenced: blood. Here the CDR3 DNA reads TGTGCCAGCCCAGATTATCGGGGATACTATGGCTACACCTTC. It translates to CASPDYRGYYGYTF.